This entry lists 22 T cell receptor beta chains sequenced from one sample in a study of T cell changes during pregnancy in multiple sclerosis. The repertoire was sequenced with immunoSEQ multiplex PCR; TCRdb's copy has only in-frame clones and lacks some. Of around 35,000 clones listed, around 92% are singletons. Material: CD4+ T cells from peripheral blood mononuclear cells, obtained after pregnancy. The source of these receptors is a female donor with multiple sclerosis, enrolled in a pregnancy study.

The V call is TRBV15, the J call TRBJ2-7; D ambiguous. Trimming took off 4 bases at V and 6 bases at J, with 16 bases between the two ends. Per the germline V gene, CDR1 is LNHNV and CDR2 is YYDKDF (reference sequence). The CDR3 runs to 14 residues. In nucleotides, the CDR3 is TGTGCCACCAGCATCTCGGGTAGTAAACGCGAGCAGTACTTC. Translating gives CATSISGSKREQYF.

The gene calls are TRBV2 and TRBJ2-3; weak D call: TRBD1 (5 bases). CDR3 length equals 19 residues. Trimming cost V 1 base and J 8 bases, with 28 bases left between them. Germline V gene lookup returns CDR1 SNHLY and CDR2 FYNNEI. This CDR3 is CASSEGNGWPRGKGITQYF. For the CDR3, the DNA is TGTGCCAGCAGTGAAGGGAATGGTTGGCCTAGGGGAAAGGGGATTACGCAGTATTTT.

This clone was seen a single time. V usage is TRBV5-1 and J usage is TRBJ1-4, with no clear D. Looked up from germline, CDR1 is SGHRS and CDR2 is YFSETQ. Trimming pared 1 base from V and 5 bases from J, leaving 12 bases between. The CDR3 loop spans 15 amino acids. CDR3 amino acids: CASSLSGWENEKLFF. The CDR3 coding sequence is TGCGCCAGCAGCTTGTCGGGGTGGGAAAATGAAAAACTGTTTTTT.

The chain is built from TRBV5-1 and TRBJ1-1; weak D call: TRBD1 (6 bases). The germline CDR1 and CDR2 sequences are SGHRS and YFSETQ. The V end lost 2 bases, the J end lost 0 bases, and 8 bases lay between the germline ends. The CDR3 runs 14 residues. Written as DNA, the CDR3 is TGCGCCAGCAGCTTTTACAGGGTGAACACTGAAGCTTTCTTT. This encodes CASSFYRVNTEAFF.

The chain links TRBV4-1 to TRBJ2-3; 10 bases match TRBD2. The trim removed 2 bases at V and 5 bases at J, leaving 4 bases unmatched. The CDR3 runs to 15 residues. CDR1 MGHRA and CDR2 YSYEKL come from the germline V gene. The CDR3 loop reads CASSQQIAGGDTQYF. The CDR3, as DNA: TGCGCCAGCAGCCAACAAATAGCGGGAGGAGATACGCAGTATTTT.

The chain uses TRBV25-1 and TRBJ2-5; 7 bases are shared with TRBD2. This CDR3 contains 15 residues. CDR1 is MGHDK, CDR2 SYGVNS, per germline. V shed 4 bases and J 5 bases; nucleotides not matched to a gene: 10. The CDR3 DNA reads as TGTGCCAGCAGTGCCCGACTAGCTTTTGGCGAGACCCAGTACTTC. This encodes CASSARLAFGETQYF.

J is TRBJ2-2 and V is TRBV5-1; a weak D match, TRBD1 (5 bases). This CDR3 comprises 15 residues. V lost 0 bases and J lost 1, with 7 bases in between. Germline V lookup: CDR1 SGHRS, CDR2 YFSETQ. The CDR3 sequence is CASSLEGKNTGELFF. In DNA, the CDR3 is TGCGCCAGCAGCTTGGAGGGGAAGAACACCGGGGAGCTGTTTTTT.

The rearrangement links TRBV7-6 to TRBJ2-7; D possibly corresponds to TRBD1 (6 bases). The length of the CDR3 is 16 residues. Trimming shortened V by 1 base and J by 6 bases, and 19 bases separated the two germline ends. In germline, CDR1 is SGHVS, CDR2 FNYEAQ. CDR3 bases: TGTGCCAGCAGCTTAGGTTCCGGGACACCCTTGGCCGAGCAGTACTTC. Its protein is CASSLGSGTPLAEQYF.

The chain carries TRBV6-1 and TRBJ1-5, with TRBD1 as a possible D gene (5 bases). Trimming took 1 base from V and 1 from J, leaving 8 bases between them. CDR1 MNHNS and CDR2 SASEGT come from the germline V gene. The CDR3 spans 15 residues. The DNA of the CDR3 is TGTGCCAGCAGTGAAGAGCCAGGGAGCAATCAGCCCCAGCATTTT. It encodes CASSEEPGSNQPQHF.

The chain is built from TRBV13 and TRBJ2-2; no clear D. Trimming took off 2 bases at V and 1 base at J, with 5 bases between the two ends. CDR1 and CDR2 (germline): PRHDT, FYEKMQ (reference sequence). The CDR3 contains 14 residues. CDR3 residues: CASSLYGNTGELFF. DNA for the CDR3: TGTGCCAGCAGCTTATACGGGAACACCGGGGAGCTGTTTTTT. The whole variable domain, filled in from reference TRBV13 and TRBJ2-2, reads AAGVIQSPRHLIKEKRETATLKCYPIPRHDTVYWYQQGPGQDPQFLISFYEKMQSDKGSIPDRFSAQQFSDYHSELNMSSLELGDSALYFCASSLYGNTGELFFGEGSRLTVL.

This rearrangement joins TRBV7-3 to TRBJ2-6, with D possibly TRBD2 on 6 matching bases. V was clipped by 2 bases and J by 0 bases, with 17 bases between them. This CDR3 comprises 19 residues. Looked up from germline, CDR1 is SGHTA and CDR2 is FQGTGA. The CDR3 here is CASSLDPPGLSSGANVLTF. The DNA for the CDR3 is TGTGCCAGCAGCTTAGACCCCCCGGGACTCTCCTCTGGGGCCAACGTCCTGACTTTC.

The chain has TRBV30 and TRBJ2-1; 7 bases are shared with TRBD1. CDR3 length: 11 amino acids. The V gene's germline CDR1 is GTSNPN and CDR2 SVGIG (reference sequence). The V segment lost 5 bases and the J segment 12 bases; nucleotides outside the gene matches: 7. In DNA form, the CDR3 reads TGTGCCTGGCACCTACAGGGGTCGCAGTTCTTC. Amino acid sequence: CAWHLQGSQFF.

This clone was recorded only once. The CDR3, as DNA: TGTGCCAGCAGTTTAGCGGGGGGGAGCTCCTACAATGAGCAGTTCTTC. Translation gives CASSLAGGSSYNEQFF. The V call is TRBV6-6, the J call TRBJ2-1; 11 bases line up with TRBD2. The CDR3 has 16 amino acids. CDR1 is MNHNY and CDR2 is SVGAGI in the germline V gene (reference sequence). The junction had 2 bases not matched to a gene; V was cut back by 4 bases and J by 0 bases.

V gene TRBV6-5 combines with J gene TRBJ2-7; 7 bases are shared with TRBD2. This CDR3 region has 15 residues. CDR1 is MNHEY and CDR2 is SVGAGI in the germline V gene. V trimming: 0 bases; J trimming: 4 bases; junction bases outside the gene matches: 6. CDR3 nucleotides: TGTGCCAGCAGTTACTCCGGGGGGACTCCTTACGAGCAGTACTTC. Translated: CASSYSGGTPYEQYF.

The genes are TRBV10-2 and TRBJ2-1; TRBD1 matches 11 bases. V lost 2 bases to trimming and J lost 12 bases; unmatched junction nucleotides: 6. The CDR3 has 14 residues. Germline CDR1 and CDR2: WSHSY and SAAADI. The CDR3 DNA reads as TGCGCCAGCAGTGAGCTGGGACAGGGGGGGCGGCAGTTCTTC. This translates into CASSELGQGGRQFF.

The chain joins TRBV7-2 to TRBJ2-7, with 8 bases that match TRBD1. J lost 9 bases, V lost 0 bases, and 1 base had no gene match. Germline CDR1 SGHTA, CDR2 FQGNSA. The CDR3 extends over 12 amino acids. CDR3 loop: CASSLAGTGQYF. The CDR3 coding sequence is TGTGCCAGCAGCTTAGCGGGGACAGGGCAGTACTTC. The variable domain in full, completed from reference TRBV7-2 and TRBJ2-7, reads GAGVSQSPSNKVTEKGKDVELRCDPISGHTALYWYRQSLGQGLEFLIYFQGNSAPDKSGLPSDRFSAERTGGSVSTLTIQRTQQEDSAVYLCASSLAGTGQYFGPGTRLTVT.

The V and J genes are TRBV5-4 and TRBJ2-3; the match to TRBD2 covers 7 bases. Unmatched junction bases numbered 8, after V lost 1 base and J lost 0 bases. CDR1 is SGHNT and CDR2 is YYREEE in the germline V gene (reference sequence). This CDR3 is built from 17 residues. CDR3 sequence: CASSLRVGGDSTDTQYF. In nucleotides, the CDR3 is TGTGCCAGCAGCTTGCGGGTTGGGGGGGACAGCACAGATACGCAGTATTTT. Looking up the rest from reference TRBV5-4 and TRBJ2-3 gives the full variable domain: ETGVTQSPTHLIKTRGQQVTLRCSSQSGHNTVSWYQQALGQGPQFIFQYYREEENGRGNFPPRFSGLQFPNYSSELNVNALELDDSALYLCASSLRVGGDSTDTQYFGPGTRLTVL.

This chain joins TRBV30 and TRBJ1-6; 8 bases match TRBD1. The CDR3 is 14 residues long. J lost 10 bases, V lost 3 bases, and 8 bases had no gene match. Germline CDR1 GTSNPN, CDR2 SVGIG (reference sequence). CDR3 in amino acids: CAWSLDRGVSPLHF. The CDR3, as DNA: TGTGCCTGGAGCCTAGACAGGGGTGTCTCACCCCTCCACTTT.

V gene TRBV14 combines with J gene TRBJ2-5, with 10 bases identical to TRBD1. This CDR3 has 16 amino acids. From germline, CDR1 is SGHDN and CDR2 FVKESK. J was trimmed by 7 bases and V by 5 bases; bases with no gene match: 13. CDR3 coding DNA: TGTGCCAGCAGCTTCGCCCCCGGGACAGGGGAAGGGACCCAGTACTTC. Translated: CASSFAPGTGEGTQYF. The variable domain in full, with the rest retrieved from reference TRBV14 and TRBJ2-5, is EAGVTQFPSHSVIEKGQTVTLRCDPISGHDNLYWYRRVMGKEIKFLLHFVKESKQDESGMPNNRFLAERTGGTYSTLKVQPAELEDSGVYFCASSFAPGTGEGTQYFGPGTRLLVL.

The chain recombines TRBV2 with TRBJ2-1; D is possibly TRBD2 (6 bases). Trimming cost V 10 bases and J 0 bases, with 16 bases left between them. Looked up from germline, CDR1 is SNHLY and CDR2 is FYNNEI. This CDR3 has 15 amino acids. The CDR3 loop reads CATILTAGSYNEQFF. The CDR3 nucleotides read TGTGCCACCATCCTGACAGCGGGCTCCTACAATGAGCAGTTCTTC.

V and J are TRBV4-3 and TRBJ2-1, with 7 bases aligning to TRBD2. The CDR3 totals 16 residues. The V gene end was trimmed by 0 bases and the J gene end by 3 bases; junction bases not matched to a gene: 5. Germline V gene lookup returns CDR1 LGHNA and CDR2 YSLEER. The CDR3 loop reads CASSQETSRIYNEQFF. CDR3 DNA sequence: TGCGCCAGCAGCCAAGAGACTAGCCGGATCTACAATGAGCAGTTCTTC.

V gene TRBV28 combines with J gene TRBJ2-7; 7 bases are shared with TRBD2. CDR3 length: 13 residues. Germline assignment: CDR1 MDHEN and CDR2 SYDVKM. After removal of 8 bases from V and 2 bases from J, the junction contained 6 bases not matched to a gene. CDR3 loop: CASLSGVTYEQYF. CDR3 nucleotides: TGTGCCAGCTTGAGCGGGGTTACCTACGAGCAGTACTTC.